This T cell receptor beta chain came from a study of OX40 agonist ivuxolimab in advanced cancers. The wider study: The patients' treatment was ivuxolimab, an agonistic anti-OX40 (CD134) antibody. Each dose-escalation patient presented with hepatocellular carcinoma, melanoma, renal cell or head and neck cancer.

The sampling schedule covered blood at baseline, cycle 4 day 1, and cycle 7 day 1. Assay: immunoSEQ multiplex PCR; the TCRdb copy retains only in-frame clones and omits some. The table records 60,000 to 65,000 clones, roughly nine tenths of them present only once. Overall study findings and caveats: Both blood CD4+ and CD8+ T cells showed clonal growth by week 6 at 0.1 to 3.0 mg/kg.

With regard to this clone: Its target is not known.

CDR1 and CDR2 from the germline V gene are SGHAT and FQNNGV. V was clipped by 5 bases and J by 5 bases, with 13 bases between them. There are 14 residues in the CDR3. This receptor was taken from an adult with an advanced solid tumor such as melanoma, head and neck, liver or kidney cancer. The V and J genes are TRBV11-2 and TRBJ1-5; D possibly corresponds to TRBD1 (5 bases). Sequences were derived from CD4+ or CD8+ T cells sorted from blood, sampled in a trial of the OX40 agonist ivuxolimab. CDR3 residues: CASSPGGVYQPQHF. For the CDR3, the DNA is TGTGCCAGCAGCCCCGGAGGGGTTTATCAGCCCCAGCATTTT.